The 25 T cell receptor beta chains below were found in one sample sequenced in a study of T cell responses to AZD1222 COVID-19 vaccine. Libraries were prepared by immunoSEQ multiplex PCR; TCRdb keeps only in-frame clonotypes and omits some of them. The sample has 150,000 to 200,000 clones, 85% to 95% seen once; the top ten hold 0.6% to 0.7%. The sequencing used peripheral blood, collected on day 0 of AZD1222 vaccination. The receptors here all came from an adult in good health.

The chain employs TRBV30 and TRBJ2-7, with 7 nucleotides matching TRBD2. CDR1 and CDR2 (germline): GTSNPN, SVGIG (reference sequence). This CDR3 has 14 residues. Trimming took 2 bases from V and 5 from J; bases not matched to a gene: 9. CDR3: CAWSTLAGVNEQYF. Written as DNA, the CDR3 is TGTGCCTGGAGTACATTGGCGGGAGTCAACGAGCAGTACTTC.

CDR3: CSASRETLGEQFF. The CDR3 nucleotides read TGCAGTGCTAGTCGAGAAACGCTCGGTGAGCAGTTCTTC. The J gene is TRBJ2-1, the V gene TRBV20-1; D uncertain. CDR1 and CDR2 from the germline V gene are DFQATT and SNEGSKA (reference sequence). The length of the CDR3 is 13 residues. Trimming stripped 3 bases from V and 9 bases from J, with 15 bases between.

The chain employs TRBV7-8 and TRBJ2-1; possibly TRBD2 for D (6 bases). The CDR3 contains 17 residues. The ends were cut back, 0 bases at V and 6 bases at J, with 18 bases in the middle. Germline V gives CDR1 SGHVS, CDR2 FQNEAQ. Here the CDR3 reads CASSLAGGGEALNEQFF. The CDR3 nucleotides are TGTGCCAGCAGCTTAGCCGGGGGTGGTGAGGCACTCAATGAGCAGTTCTTC.

V is TRBV24-1 and J is TRBJ2-2; either TRBD1 or TRBD2 may fit D (5 bases each). V gave up 4 bases and J gave up 1 base, with 9 bases separating them. CDR3 length equals 15 residues. CDR1 and CDR2 (germline): KGHDR, SFDVKD. Written as DNA, the CDR3 is TGTGCCACCAGTGAGACTACAGGGAACACCGGGGAGCTGTTTTTT. Protein: CATSETTGNTGELFF.

This chain uses TRBV7-9 with TRBJ2-6, with a possible D match to TRBD1 (6 bases). V lost 3 bases and J 0 bases, leaving 9 bases between the germline ends. The CDR3 totals 16 residues. Germline CDR1 SEHNR, CDR2 FQNEAQ (reference sequence). The CDR3 coding sequence is TGTGCCAGCAGCTTTTCAGGGGCCTCTGGGGCCAACGTCCTGACTTTC. Translation gives CASSFSGASGANVLTF.

This sequence joins TRBV28 and TRBJ2-7; 7 nucleotides agree with TRBD2. The CDR3 is 15 amino acids. The germline CDR1 and CDR2 sequences are MDHEN and SYDVKM. V dropped 1 base and J dropped 4; count of bases not matched to a gene: 7. In DNA, the CDR3 is TGTGCCAGCAGTTTATTTGCAGCGGGGCAATACGAGCAGTACTTC. Translated: CASSLFAAGQYEQYF.

The chain couples TRBV28 to TRBJ2-5; D is possibly TRBD1 (6 bases). The CDR3 sequence is 13 residues long. Trimming stripped 7 bases from V and 5 bases from J, with 14 bases between. CDR1 and CDR2 from the germline V gene are MDHEN and SYDVKM. CDR3 sequence reads: CASIHQGRETQYF. The CDR3 DNA sequence: TGTGCCAGCATCCACCAGGGGCGGGAGACCCAGTACTTC.

This rearrangement joins TRBV5-1 to TRBJ2-7; 7 nucleotides align to TRBD2. The CDR3 covers 11 residues. Germline CDR1 SGHRS, CDR2 YFSETQ. The J segment lost 7 bases and the V segment lost 3 bases, leaving 1 base of the junction unmatched. The chain's CDR3 is CASSSRGEQYF. In DNA, the CDR3 is TGCGCCAGCAGCTCGCGGGGGGAGCAGTACTTC. Using reference TRBV5-1 and TRBJ2-7 for the parts outside the CDR3, the full variable domain is KAGVTQTPRYLIKTRGQQVTLSCSPISGHRSVSWYQQTPGQGLQFLFEYFSETQRNKGNFPGRFSGRQFSNSRSEMNVSTLELGDSALYLCASSSRGEQYFGPGTRLTVT.

This clone was seen only once. This chain uses TRBV18 with TRBJ1-5; 11 bases line up with TRBD1. The CDR3 is 15 residues long. CDR1 is KGHSH and CDR2 is LQKENI in the germline V gene. V lost 5 bases and J lost 4; bases outside the gene matches: 4. The CDR3 DNA reads as TGTGCCAGCTCAGAGGGGACAGGGGGAAATCAGCCCCAGCATTTT. Its protein is CASSEGTGGNQPQHF.

The chain recombines TRBV27 with TRBJ1-1, with 7 positions matching TRBD1. V was pared by 5 bases and J by 7 bases, with 10 bases of the junction left unmatched. This CDR3 is built from 14 residues. Germline loops: CDR1 MNHEY, CDR2 SMNVEV (reference sequence). CDR3 nucleotides: TGTGCCAGCAGTCCAGGGACAGCTAAAGGTGAAGCTTTCTTT. Translation: CASSPGTAKGEAFF.

The gene calls are TRBV27 and TRBJ1-2; tentatively, D is TRBD1 (5 bases). The CDR3 has 15 residues. CDR1 is MNHEY and CDR2 is SMNVEV in the germline V gene (reference sequence). V lost 4 bases and J lost 4, with 16 bases in between. The CDR3 region is CASSSAGPPSYGYTF. CDR3 bases: TGTGCCAGCAGTTCTGCGGGACCCCCTAGCTATGGCTACACCTTC.

The chain uses TRBV18 and TRBJ1-4; no clear D. V dropped 2 bases and J dropped 2 bases, with 9 bases sitting between them. From germline, CDR1 is KGHSH and CDR2 LQKENI. This CDR3 is 15 amino acids long. CDR3 sequence reads: CASSPTRVTNEKLFF. CDR3 nucleotides: TGTGCCAGCTCACCAACGCGGGTGACTAATGAAAAACTGTTTTTT.

This clone was picked up one time. The chain recombines TRBV7-8 with TRBJ1-4; D possibly corresponds to TRBD1 (5 bases). CDR1 and CDR2 (germline): SGHVS, FQNEAQ. The CDR3 loop spans 14 amino acids. V dropped 7 bases and J dropped 13 bases, with 22 bases sitting between them. The DNA of the CDR3 is TGTGCCAGCAATAAGGGCAGGGTTCCTCGGATACTGTTTTTT. This sequence encodes CASNKGRVPRILFF.

This chain connects TRBV28 to TRBJ1-1; tentatively, D is TRBD1 (5 bases). From germline, CDR1 is MDHEN and CDR2 SYDVKM. V lost 10 bases and J lost 2, with 17 bases in between. The CDR3 has 14 residues. The CDR3 DNA reads as TGTGCCATCAAGGCGGGGGTACGTAACACTGAAGCTTTCTTT. This codes for CAIKAGVRNTEAFF.

The CDR3 reads CASSSSGIGSNEQFF. The CDR3 bases are TGTGCCAGCAGCTCTAGCGGGATCGGGAGTAATGAGCAGTTCTTC. The rearrangement links TRBV7-3 to TRBJ2-1; 9 bases map to TRBD2. The germline V gene has CDR1 SGHTA and CDR2 FQGTGA. V shed 4 bases, J shed 7 bases, and the junction held 8 bases outside the gene matches. The CDR3 contains 15 residues.

This chain joins TRBV25-1 and TRBJ1-2; weak D call: TRBD1 (5 bases). Trimming took off 5 bases at V and 3 bases at J, with 10 bases between the two ends. The germline V gene has CDR1 MGHDK and CDR2 SYGVNS. The CDR3 sequence is 13 residues long. CDR3 coding DNA: TGTGCCAGCAGTTCGACAGCTTACTATGGCTACACCTTC. Amino acids: CASSSTAYYGYTF.

The J gene is TRBJ2-5, the V gene TRBV30, with 9 bases lining up with TRBD1. The CDR3 runs 14 residues. V gave up 5 bases and J gave up 5 bases; unmatched junction bases: 9. Germline V gives CDR1 GTSNPN, CDR2 SVGIG (reference sequence). The CDR3 here is CAWGLQGARETQYF. The CDR3 nucleotides are TGTGCCTGGGGACTACAGGGGGCGCGGGAGACCCAGTACTTC.

This chain uses TRBV5-1 with TRBJ2-7, with 8 nucleotides matching TRBD1. Germline CDR1 is SGHRS and CDR2 is YFSETQ. The ends lost 4 bases at V and 6 bases at J; junction bases unmatched: 9. This CDR3 is 14 amino acids long. CDR3 in amino acids: CASSPATGASEQYF. The CDR3 DNA reads TGCGCCAGCAGCCCGGCGACAGGGGCATCCGAGCAGTACTTC.

V and J are TRBV20-1 and TRBJ1-2; D may be TRBD1 (6 bases). The V end was cut by 5 bases, the J end by 4 bases, with 8 bases between. This CDR3 contains 11 residues. From germline, CDR1 is DFQATT and CDR2 SNEGSKA (reference sequence). The CDR3 sequence: CSAPGVYGYTF. The CDR3 bases are TGCAGTGCTCCAGGGGTCTATGGCTACACCTTC.

The genes are TRBV3-1 (or the pseudogene TRBV3-2) and TRBJ2-3; D is unresolved. CDR3 length: 15 amino acids. V was pared by 4 bases and J by 5 bases, with 16 bases between. Germline CDR1 reads LGHDT; CDR2 reads YNNKEL (reference sequence). The CDR3 region has the DNA TGTGCCAGCAGCCGTAGTCTAGGTGGGATAGATACGCAGTATTTT. The encoded protein is CASSRSLGGIDTQYF.

The table lists this clone with a few counts. The chain recombines TRBV2 with TRBJ2-1; 8 bases fit TRBD1. The germline CDR1 and CDR2 sequences are SNHLY and FYNNEI. The CDR3 sequence is 14 residues long. Trimming cost V 7 bases and J 8 bases; bases outside gene matches: 10. CDR3 protein: CASIKDRVAYEQFF. CDR3 nucleotide sequence: TGTGCCAGCATTAAGGACAGGGTCGCCTATGAGCAGTTCTTC.

This clone has just one count. The chain uses TRBV29-1 and TRBJ2-1, with 12 bases identical to TRBD2. Germline V gives CDR1 SQVTM, CDR2 ANQGSEA. Trimming removed 4 bases from V and 4 bases from J; junction bases left unmatched: 5. The CDR3 totals 15 residues. The CDR3 DNA sequence: TGCAGCGTTGGATCTAGCGGGAGGGCTTACAATGAGCAGTTCTTC. It yields the protein CSVGSSGRAYNEQFF.

The chain uses TRBV5-4 and TRBJ2-3, with 12 bases lining up with TRBD2. CDR1 and CDR2 from the germline V gene are SGHNT and YYREEE (reference sequence). V lost 5 bases and J lost 2; bases outside the gene matches: 9. The CDR3 has 17 residues. The CDR3: CASSQPLAGGTTDTQYF. In DNA form, the CDR3 reads TGTGCCAGCAGTCAGCCGCTAGCGGGAGGGACCACAGATACGCAGTATTTT.

This chain uses TRBV28 with TRBJ1-1; 9 bases match TRBD1. The V segment lost 7 bases and the J segment 0 bases; nucleotides outside the gene matches: 6. This CDR3 has 15 residues. CDR1 MDHEN and CDR2 SYDVKM come from the germline V gene. CDR3 bases: TGTGCCAGCACTTGGACAGGGGCGATGAACACTGAAGCTTTCTTT. Amino acid sequence: CASTWTGAMNTEAFF.

The chain employs TRBV15 and TRBJ2-7; 10 bases agree with TRBD2. CDR3 length: 16 residues. The trim removed 3 bases at V and 1 base at J, leaving 6 bases unmatched. Looked up from germline, CDR1 is LNHNV and CDR2 is YYDKDF (reference sequence). CDR3 loop: CATSSSRLAGSYEQYF. The CDR3 DNA sequence: TGTGCCACCAGCAGTTCCAGACTAGCGGGTTCCTACGAGCAGTACTTC.